This T cell receptor (beta chain) was captured by sequencing in a study of T cells in Graves' hyperthyroidism and ophthalmopathy. Researchers amplified the TCR beta CDR3 regions from RNA transcripts. Primed by the HTBI set, a first-round RT-PCR was run on the TCR CDR3. MiXCR, run by TCRdb on the multiplex PCR reads, gives a single entry per CDR3 protein. The sample shows over 650,000 distinct CDR3 sequences, around 17% of them seen only once. In its sample, this clonotype was seen many times. The sequence derives from a man between 18 and 29 years old with Graves' hyperthyroidism. Sequenced sample: blood.

The CDR3 DNA reads as TGTGCCAGCAGCGCGACAGGGGTCTCTGGAAACACCATATATTTT. This translates into CASSATGVSGNTIYF. The chain uses TRBV2 and TRBJ1-3, with TRBD1 identical over 8 bases. This CDR3 comprises 15 residues. The trim removed 6 bases at V and 0 bases at J, leaving 4 bases unmatched. From germline, CDR1 is SNHLY and CDR2 FYNNEI.